This T cell receptor beta chain was documented in a study of blood T cell repertoires in COVID-19. Study details: The United States, Italy and Spain were the sources of the acute and convalescent COVID-19 samples.

Original methodology: From reference gene primer amplification, estimates of nucleated cell counts were derived. Libraries were prepared by immunoSEQ multiplex PCR; TCRdb keeps only in-frame clonotypes and omits some of them. V and J calls and clone size are those listed in that table; D and trimming were worked out from the DNA. The sample comprises about 370,000 clones, around 90% of which are singletons, and around 3% rests with the top ten. During active infection, Seattle patients enrolled and were then monitored through disease. The sequencing input was peripheral blood. The clonotype was recovered from a woman aged 25-40 years with COVID-19, enrolled during active disease.

CDR3 amino acids: CASSPTSSESYEQYF. As DNA, the CDR3 is TGTGCCAGCAGTCCAACTAGCTCCGAATCCTACGAGCAGTACTTC. This rearrangement joins TRBV28 to TRBJ2-7; maybe TRBD2 (6 bases). The CDR3 sequence is 15 residues long. V was trimmed by 5 bases and J by 1 base, leaving 15 bases between them. Germline lookup yields CDR1 MDHEN and CDR2 SYDVKM.